This T cell receptor (beta chain) was identified in a study of breast tumors, draining lymph nodes, adjacent tissues. The lymph nodes were axillary draining lymph nodes from breast cancer patients. General observations from the study: Tumors had less TCR diversity than lymph nodes, more than nontumor tissue.

This clonotype was observed many times. Its antigen remains unknown. The germline V gene encodes CDR1 SGHAT and CDR2 FQNNGV. The ends were cut back, 5 bases at V and 0 bases at J, with 23 bases in the middle. The CDR3 spans 19 residues. Each CDR3 protein gets one entry after TCRdb re-called the multiplex PCR reads with MiXCR. This table holds about 300,000 distinct CDR3 sequences, around 31% found once. The sample comprised axillary lymph node tissue. This TCR was sampled from a female donor with breast cancer. Some clones in this sample may be carry-over from other donors' samples. This chain links TRBV11-2 with TRBJ1-3, with D tentatively TRBD1 (5 bases). CDR3 in amino acids: CASSLLPRPDMSSGNTIYF. In DNA, the CDR3 is TGTGCCAGCAGCCTACTTCCGCGTCCGGACATGAGCTCTGGAAACACCATATATTTT.